The entry below describes one T cell receptor (beta chain). This entry is derived from a study of blood T cell repertoires in COVID-19. Authors' processing steps: Scientists estimated how many nucleated cells there were by amplifying reference gene primers. Produced via immunoSEQ multiplex PCR; TCRdb's table is partial and in-frame only. The V and J calls and clone size are taken from that table; D and trimming were inferred from the DNA. The sample consists of approximately 110,000 clones, around 76% of them appearing once. This TCR was recovered from a man at least 80 years old with COVID-19, enrolled during active disease. The sample taken for sequencing was peripheral blood.

Written as DNA, the CDR3 is TGTGCCAGCAGTGAAGCCGGGGACAGCGCCTACGAGCAGTACTTC. This sequence encodes CASSEAGDSAYEQYF. This chain links TRBV25-1 with TRBJ2-7; 7 nucleotides align to TRBD1. Unmatched junction bases numbered 6, after V lost 2 bases and J lost 2 bases. Germline V gene lookup returns CDR1 MGHDK and CDR2 SYGVNS. This CDR3 spans 15 amino acids.